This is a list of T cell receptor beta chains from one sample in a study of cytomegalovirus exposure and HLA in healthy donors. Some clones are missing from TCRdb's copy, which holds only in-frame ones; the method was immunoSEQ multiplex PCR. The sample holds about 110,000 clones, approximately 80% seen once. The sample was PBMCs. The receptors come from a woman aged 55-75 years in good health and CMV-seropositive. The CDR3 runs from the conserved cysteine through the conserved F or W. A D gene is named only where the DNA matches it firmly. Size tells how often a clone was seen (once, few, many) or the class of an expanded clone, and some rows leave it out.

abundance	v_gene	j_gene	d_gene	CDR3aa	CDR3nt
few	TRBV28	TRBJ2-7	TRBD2	CASSGGTEVYEQYF	TGTGCCAGTTCGGGAGGGACCGAAGTCTACGAGCAGTACTTC
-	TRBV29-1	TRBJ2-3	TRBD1	CSVEDRASTDTQYF	TGCAGCGTTGAGGACAGGGCAAGCACAGATACGCAGTATTTT
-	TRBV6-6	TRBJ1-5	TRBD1	CASRRQGSQDQPQHF	TGTGCCAGCAGACGACAGGGGTCACAGGATCAGCCCCAGCATTTT
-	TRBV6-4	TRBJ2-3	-	CASSEYGGTDTQYF	TGTGCCAGCAGTGAGTACGGGGGCACAGATACGCAGTATTTT
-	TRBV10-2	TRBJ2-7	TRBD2	CASSESAGGSEQYF	TGCGCCAGCAGTGAATCAGCGGGAGGGAGCGAGCAGTACTTC
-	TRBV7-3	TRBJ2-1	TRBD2	CASSISGAHDEQFF	TGTGCCAGCAGTATAAGCGGGGCACATGATGAGCAGTTCTTC
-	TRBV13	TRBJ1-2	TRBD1	CASSPTWTGAIYGYTF	TGTGCCAGCAGCCCTACTTGGACAGGGGCAATCTATGGCTACACCTTC
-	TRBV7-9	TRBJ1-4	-	CASSLLDEKLFF	TGTGCCAGCAGCTTACTCGATGAAAAACTGTTTTTT
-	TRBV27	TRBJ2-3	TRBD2	CASRTLAGRTSTDTQYF	TGTGCCAGCAGAACTCTAGCGGGACGGACTAGCACAGATACGCAGTATTTT
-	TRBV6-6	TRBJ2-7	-	CASRYTGVSYEQYF	TGTGCCAGCAGGTACACGGGGGTTTCCTACGAGCAGTACTTC
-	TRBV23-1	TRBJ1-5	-	CASIDLGTSNQPQHF	TGCGCCAGCATCGACCTGGGCACCAGCAATCAGCCCCAGCATTTT
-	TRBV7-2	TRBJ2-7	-	CASKVRDFSYEQYF	TGTGCCAGCAAAGTCAGGGACTTCTCCTACGAGCAGTACTTC
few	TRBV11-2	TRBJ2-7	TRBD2	CASSLGAGGRDEQYF	TGTGCCAGCAGCTTAGGGGCGGGAGGGCGGGACGAGCAGTACTTC
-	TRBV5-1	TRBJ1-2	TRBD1	CASSKSPGTGSGGYTF	TGCGCCAGCAGCAAAAGTCCCGGGACAGGGTCCGGTGGCTACACCTTC
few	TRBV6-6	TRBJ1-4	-	CASSYRGAEKLFF	TGTGCCAGCAGTTACAGGGGCGCCGAAAAACTGTTTTTT
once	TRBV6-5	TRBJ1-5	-	CASRPNRDTGQPQHF	TGTGCCAGCAGACCAAACCGGGACACGGGTCAGCCCCAGCATTTT
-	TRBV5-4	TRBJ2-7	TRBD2	CASSPGLAGGRRNEQYF	TGTGCCAGCAGCCCAGGACTAGCGGGAGGGCGCCGTAACGAGCAGTACTTC
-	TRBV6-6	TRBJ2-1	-	CASSHGTNNEQFF	TGTGCCAGCAGTCACGGAACTAACAATGAGCAGTTCTTC
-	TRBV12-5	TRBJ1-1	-	CASGLFLRGIGGTNTEAFF	TGTGCTAGTGGTTTGTTTCTGCGGGGGATCGGAGGGACCAACACTGAAGCTTTCTTT
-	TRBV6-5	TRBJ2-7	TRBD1	CASSYRGDRDEQYF	TGTGCCAGCAGTTACCGGGGGGACAGGGACGAGCAGTACTTC
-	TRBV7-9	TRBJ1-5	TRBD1	CASSRQGNQPQHF	TGTGCCAGCAGCCGACAGGGGAATCAGCCCCAGCATTTT
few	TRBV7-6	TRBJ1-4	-	CASSVNGDEKLFF	TGTGCCAGCAGCGTGAACGGGGATGAAAAACTGTTTTTT
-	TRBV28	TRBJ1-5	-	CASSWGRGGPIQPQHF	TGTGCCAGCAGTTGGGGAAGGGGGGGTCCCATTCAGCCCCAGCATTTT